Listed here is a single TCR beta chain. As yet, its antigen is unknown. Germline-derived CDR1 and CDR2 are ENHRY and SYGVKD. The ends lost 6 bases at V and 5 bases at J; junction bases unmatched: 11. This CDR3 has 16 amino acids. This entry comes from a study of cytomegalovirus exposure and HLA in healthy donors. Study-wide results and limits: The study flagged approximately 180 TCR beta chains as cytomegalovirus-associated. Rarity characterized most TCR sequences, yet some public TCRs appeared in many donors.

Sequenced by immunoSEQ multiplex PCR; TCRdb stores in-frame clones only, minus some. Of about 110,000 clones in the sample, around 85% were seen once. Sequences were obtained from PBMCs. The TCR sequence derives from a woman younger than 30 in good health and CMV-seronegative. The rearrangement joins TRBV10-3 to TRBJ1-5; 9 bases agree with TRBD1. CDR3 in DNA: TGTGCCATCAGAGCCGACACAGGGGGCTTGGATCAGCCCCAGCATTTT. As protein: CAIRADTGGLDQPQHF.